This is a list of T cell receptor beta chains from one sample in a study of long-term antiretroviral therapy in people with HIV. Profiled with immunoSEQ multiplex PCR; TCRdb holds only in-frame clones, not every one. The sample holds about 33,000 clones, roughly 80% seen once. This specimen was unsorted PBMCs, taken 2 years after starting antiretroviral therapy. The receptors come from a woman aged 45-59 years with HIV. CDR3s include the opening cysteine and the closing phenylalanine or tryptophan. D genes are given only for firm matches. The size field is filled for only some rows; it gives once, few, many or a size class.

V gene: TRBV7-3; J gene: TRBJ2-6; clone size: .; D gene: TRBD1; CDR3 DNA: TGTGCCAGCAGCCAAACGGACAGGGCGAGCTCTGGGGCCAACGTCCTGACTTTC; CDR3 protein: CASSQTDRASSGANVLTF
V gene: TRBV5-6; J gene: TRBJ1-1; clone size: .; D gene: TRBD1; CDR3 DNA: TGTGCCAGCAGCTCGACAGGGGGGTACACTGAAGCTTTCTTT; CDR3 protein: CASSSTGGYTEAFF
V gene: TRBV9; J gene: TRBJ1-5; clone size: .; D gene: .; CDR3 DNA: TGTGCCAGCAGTCGACAGGCCTATAGCAATCAGCCCCAGCATTTT; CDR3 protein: CASSRQAYSNQPQHF
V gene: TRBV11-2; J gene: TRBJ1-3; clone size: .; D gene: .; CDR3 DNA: TGTGCCAGCAGCTTAGAACGGTCGGCCTCTGGAAACACCATATATTTT; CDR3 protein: CASSLERSASGNTIYF
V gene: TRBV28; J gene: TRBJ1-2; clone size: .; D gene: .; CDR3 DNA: TGTGCCAGCAGTTCGGGCGGGGATGGCTACACCTTC; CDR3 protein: CASSSGGDGYTF
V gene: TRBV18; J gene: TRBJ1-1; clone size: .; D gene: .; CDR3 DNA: TGTGCCAGCTCACCACCGGTGGGGACGGCTGAAGCTTTCTTT; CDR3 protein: CASSPPVGTAEAFF
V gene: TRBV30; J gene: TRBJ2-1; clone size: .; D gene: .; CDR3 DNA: TGTGCCTGGAGGACTGGGGGGGCCCTCAATGAGCAGTTCTTC; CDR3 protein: CAWRTGGALNEQFF
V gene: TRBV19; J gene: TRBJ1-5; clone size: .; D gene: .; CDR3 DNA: TGTGCCAGTAGTATAACGCTGGCCCCCAATCAGCCCCAGCATTTT; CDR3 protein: CASSITLAPNQPQHF
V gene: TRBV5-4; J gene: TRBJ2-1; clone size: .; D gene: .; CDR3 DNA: TGTGCCAGCAGCCAACTTGGGGGGACCTACAATGAGCAGTTCTTC; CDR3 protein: CASSQLGGTYNEQFF
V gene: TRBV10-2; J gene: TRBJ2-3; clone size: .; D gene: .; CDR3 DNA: TGCGCCAGCAGGCTGGGGGGGCTTGACACAGATACGCAGTATTTT; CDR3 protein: CASRLGGLDTDTQYF
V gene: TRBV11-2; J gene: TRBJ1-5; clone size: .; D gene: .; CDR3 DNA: TGTGCCAGCAGCGATACAGGTTATAGTGGCAATCAGCCCCAGCATTTT; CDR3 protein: CASSDTGYSGNQPQHF
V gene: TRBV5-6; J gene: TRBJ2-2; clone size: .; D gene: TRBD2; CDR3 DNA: TGTGCCAGCAGCCTAGCGGGGGGGGTGAACGGGGAGCTGTTTTTT; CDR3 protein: CASSLAGGVNGELFF
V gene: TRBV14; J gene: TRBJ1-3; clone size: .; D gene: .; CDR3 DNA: TGTGCCAGCAGCCAATCGGGGGGCTTTGCTGGAAACACCATATATTTT; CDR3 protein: CASSQSGGFAGNTIYF
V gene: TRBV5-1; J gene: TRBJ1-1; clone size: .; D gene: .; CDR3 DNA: TGCGCCAGCAGCCCCTCACCATGGGTGAACACTGAAGCTTTCTTT; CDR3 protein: CASSPSPWVNTEAFF
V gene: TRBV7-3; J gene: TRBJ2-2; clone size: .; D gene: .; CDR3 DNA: TGTGCCAGCAGCGCCCAGGAGGCCGGGGAGCTGTTTTTT; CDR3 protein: CASSAQEAGELFF
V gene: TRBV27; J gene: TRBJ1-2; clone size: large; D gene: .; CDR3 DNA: TGTGCCAGCAGTTCGACACTGGCAGGTGGCTACACCTTC; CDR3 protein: CASSSTLAGGYTF
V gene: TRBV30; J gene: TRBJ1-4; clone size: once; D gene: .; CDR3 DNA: TGTGCCTGGAGTGTATTCCCTCCGTGGATCACTAATGAAAAACTGTTTTTT; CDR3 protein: CAWSVFPPWITNEKLFF
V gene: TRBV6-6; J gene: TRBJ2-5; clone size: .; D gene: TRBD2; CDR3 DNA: TGTGCCAGCAGTTACTCGTTCGGGGGGGTAGAGACCCAGTACTTC; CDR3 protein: CASSYSFGGVETQYF
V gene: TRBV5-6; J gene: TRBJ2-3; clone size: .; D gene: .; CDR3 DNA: TGTGCCAGCAGCGTCCCATTAGCGAGCACAGATACGCAGTATTTT; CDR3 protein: CASSVPLASTDTQYF
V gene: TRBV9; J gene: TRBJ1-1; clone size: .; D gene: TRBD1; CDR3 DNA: TGTGCCAGCAGCCCCACCGGGACAGGGCCCATGAACACTGAAGCTTTCTTT; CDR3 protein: CASSPTGTGPMNTEAFF
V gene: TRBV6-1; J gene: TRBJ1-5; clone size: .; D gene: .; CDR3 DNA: TGTGCCAGCAGTGGCCCACCCGAGGCAGGCAATCAGCCCCAGCATTTT; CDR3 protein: CASSGPPEAGNQPQHF
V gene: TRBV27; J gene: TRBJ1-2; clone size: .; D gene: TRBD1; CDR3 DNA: TGTGCCAGCAGTCCACGGGACAGACCAATCTATGGCTACACCTTC; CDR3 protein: CASSPRDRPIYGYTF
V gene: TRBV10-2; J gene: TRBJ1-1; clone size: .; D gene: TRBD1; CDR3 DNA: TGCGCCAGCAGTGAGTCGACAGGGGACACTGAAGCTTTCTTT; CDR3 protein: CASSESTGDTEAFF
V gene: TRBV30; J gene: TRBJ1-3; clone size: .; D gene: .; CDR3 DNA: TGTGCCTGGACGATCGGAAACACCATATATTTT; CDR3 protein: CAWTIGNTIYF
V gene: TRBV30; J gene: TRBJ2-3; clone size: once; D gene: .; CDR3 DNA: TGTGCCTGGAGGACAGTGGGCGCAGATACGCAGTATTTT; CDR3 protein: CAWRTVGADTQYF
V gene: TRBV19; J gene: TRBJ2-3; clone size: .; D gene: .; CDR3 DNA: TGTGCCAGTAGTATAGGTAGGGGCCTTACAGATACGCAGTATTTT; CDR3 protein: CASSIGRGLTDTQYF
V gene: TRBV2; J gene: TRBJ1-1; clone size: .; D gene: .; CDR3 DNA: TGTGCCAGCAGTTCGGATGGAGGGCGCCGGACTGAAGCTTTCTTT; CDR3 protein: CASSSDGGRRTEAFF
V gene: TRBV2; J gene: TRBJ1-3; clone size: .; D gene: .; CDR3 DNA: TGTGCCAGCAGCCTGGACGGTAAATTCTCTGGAAACACCATATATTTT; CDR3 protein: CASSLDGKFSGNTIYF
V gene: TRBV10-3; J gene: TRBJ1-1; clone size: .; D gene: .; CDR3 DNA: TGTGCCATCAGTGAGTTGGGGACAGAAGCTTTCTTT; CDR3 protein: CAISELGTEAFF
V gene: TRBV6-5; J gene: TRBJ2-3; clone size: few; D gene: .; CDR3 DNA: TGTGCCAGCAGTTACAGGGCATGGGATACGCAGTATTTT; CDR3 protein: CASSYRAWDTQYF
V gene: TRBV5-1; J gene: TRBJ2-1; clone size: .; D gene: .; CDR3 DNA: TGCGCCAGCAGCTTGGGAGGGGTTCGGGATGAGCAGTTCTTC; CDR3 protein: CASSLGGVRDEQFF
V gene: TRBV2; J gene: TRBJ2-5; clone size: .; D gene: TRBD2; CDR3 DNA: TGTGCCAGCACGTCGGGGGGTGTGGAGACCCAGTACTTC; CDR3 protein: CASTSGGVETQYF
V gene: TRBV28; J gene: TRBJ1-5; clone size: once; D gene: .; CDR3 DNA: TGTGCCAGCAGTTTGGGGGGGTCCGATCAGCCCCAGCATTTT; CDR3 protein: CASSLGGSDQPQHF
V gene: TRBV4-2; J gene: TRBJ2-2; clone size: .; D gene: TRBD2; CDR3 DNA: TGTGCCAGCAGCCAAGTCCCTCAGCGGGGGGACACCGGGGAGCTGTTTTTT; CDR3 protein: CASSQVPQRGDTGELFF
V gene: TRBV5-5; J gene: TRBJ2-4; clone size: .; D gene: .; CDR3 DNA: TGTGCCAGCAGCTGGACAGAAAACATTCAGTACTTC; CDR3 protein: CASSWTENIQYF
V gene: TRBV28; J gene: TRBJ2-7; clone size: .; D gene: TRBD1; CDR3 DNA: TGTGCCAGCAGTTCTCCCGGACAGGGGCCCGAGCAGTACTTC; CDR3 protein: CASSSPGQGPEQYF
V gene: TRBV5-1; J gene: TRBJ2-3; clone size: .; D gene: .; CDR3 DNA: TGCGCCAGCAGCCTAGACAGCCTGCACACGGATACGCAGTATTTT; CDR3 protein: CASSLDSLHTDTQYF
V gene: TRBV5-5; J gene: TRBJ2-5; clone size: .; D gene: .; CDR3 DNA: TGTGCCAGCAGCTTTTTTTTCCCAGCGGAAGAGACCCAGTACTTC; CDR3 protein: CASSFFFPAEETQYF
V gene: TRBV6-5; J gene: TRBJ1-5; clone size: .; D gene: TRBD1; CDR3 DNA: TGTGCCAGCGGGATGACCACAGGGGGCGGACAGCCCCAGCATTTT; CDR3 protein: CASGMTTGGGQPQHF
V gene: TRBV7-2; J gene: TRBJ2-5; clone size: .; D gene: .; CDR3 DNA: TGTGCCAGCAGCTTACGGGCAGGGCAAGAGACCCAGTACTTC; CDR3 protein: CASSLRAGQETQYF
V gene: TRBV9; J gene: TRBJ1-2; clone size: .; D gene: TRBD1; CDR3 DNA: TGTGCCAGCAGAAGGGACAGGGGTCTTCACTATGGCTACACCTTC; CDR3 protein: CASRRDRGLHYGYTF
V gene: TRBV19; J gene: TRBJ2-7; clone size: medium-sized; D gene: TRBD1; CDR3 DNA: TGTGCCAGTAGTATAGGCAGGGGGCTCTACGAGCAGTACTTC; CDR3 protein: CASSIGRGLYEQYF
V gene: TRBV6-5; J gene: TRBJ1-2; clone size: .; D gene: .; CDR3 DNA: TGTGCCAGCAGCCAAACAGGAGACTATGGCTACACCTTC; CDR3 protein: CASSQTGDYGYTF
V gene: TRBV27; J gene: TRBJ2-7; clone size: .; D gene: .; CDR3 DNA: TGTGCCAGCATGCAAGGCGCCGAGCAGTACTTC; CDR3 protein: CASMQGAEQYF
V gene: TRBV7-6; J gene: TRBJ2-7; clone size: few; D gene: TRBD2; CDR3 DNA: TGTGCCAGCAGCTTAGGGGGAGGGTACGACGAGCAGTACTTC; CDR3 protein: CASSLGGGYDEQYF
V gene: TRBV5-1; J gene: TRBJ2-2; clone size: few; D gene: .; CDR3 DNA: TGCGCCAGCAGCGGCACCGGGGAGCTGTTTTTT; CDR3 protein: CASSGTGELFF
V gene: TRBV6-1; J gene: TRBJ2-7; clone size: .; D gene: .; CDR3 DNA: TGTGCCAGCACCAAGGGCCTCACCTACGAGCAGTACTTC; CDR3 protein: CASTKGLTYEQYF
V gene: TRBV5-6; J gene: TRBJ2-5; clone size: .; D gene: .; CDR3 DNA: TGTGCCAGCAGCTTAATATCAGAGACCCAGTACTTC; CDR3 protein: CASSLISETQYF
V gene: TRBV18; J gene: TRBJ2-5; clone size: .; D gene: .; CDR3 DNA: TGTGCCAGCTCATACCAAGAGACCCAGTACTTC; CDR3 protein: CASSYQETQYF
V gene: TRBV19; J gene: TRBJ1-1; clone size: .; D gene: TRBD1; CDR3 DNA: TGTGCCAGTAGTTTCACCTCGACAGGGTTGGTCACTGAAGCTTTCTTT; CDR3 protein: CASSFTSTGLVTEAFF
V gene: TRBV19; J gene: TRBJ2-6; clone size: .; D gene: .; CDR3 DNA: TGTGCCAGTAGTATGTTTCAGGCGACGCCTGGGGCCAACGTCCTGACTTTC; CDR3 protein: CASSMFQATPGANVLTF
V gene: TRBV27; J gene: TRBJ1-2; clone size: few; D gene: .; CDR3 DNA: TGTGCCAGCAGGCGGACCGGACAGCAAAACTATGGCTACACCTTC; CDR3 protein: CASRRTGQQNYGYTF
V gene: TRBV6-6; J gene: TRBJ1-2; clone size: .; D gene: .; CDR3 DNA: TGTGCCAGCAGTCCCAGCCGTAACTATGGCTACACCTTC; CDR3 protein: CASSPSRNYGYTF
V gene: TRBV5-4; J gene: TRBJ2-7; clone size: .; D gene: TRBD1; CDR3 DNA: TGTGCCAGCAGCCCCCAGGGGGACCCCTACGAGCAGTACTTC; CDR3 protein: CASSPQGDPYEQYF
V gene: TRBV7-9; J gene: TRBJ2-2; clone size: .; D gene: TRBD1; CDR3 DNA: TGTGTATGTGACAGGGCCACCGGGGAGCTGTTTTTT; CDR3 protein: CVCDRATGELFF
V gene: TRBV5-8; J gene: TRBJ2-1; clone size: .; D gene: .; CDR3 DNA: TGTGCCAGCAGCCCCGACGGATACTCCTACAATGAGCAGTTCTTC; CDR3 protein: CASSPDGYSYNEQFF
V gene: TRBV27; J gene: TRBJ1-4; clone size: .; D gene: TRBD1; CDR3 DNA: TGTGCCAGCGGGTCGGACAGGGAAGGTATGAAACTGTTTTTT; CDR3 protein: CASGSDREGMKLFF